This T cell receptor beta chain is from a study of OX40 agonist ivuxolimab in advanced cancers. Study-wide results and limits: On average, CD8+ T cells had more expanded clones than CD4+.

V lost 6 bases and J lost 8, with 15 bases in between. This CDR3 spans 13 amino acids. Germline CDR1 is KGHSH and CDR2 is LQKENI. With regard to this clone: The antigen is not known.

Blood specimens came from baseline, cycle 4 day 1, and cycle 7 day 1. This table comes from immunoSEQ multiplex PCR, and its TCRdb copy is limited to in-frame clones, with some not included. The data show some 44,000 clones, approximately 84% seen once. The V gene is TRBV18, the J gene TRBJ2-3; D tentatively fits TRBD1 or TRBD2 (6 bases each). This material consisted of CD4+ or CD8+ T cells sorted from blood, taken in a trial of the OX40 agonist ivuxolimab. The TCR originated in an adult with an advanced solid tumor such as melanoma, head and neck, liver or kidney cancer. The CDR3 coding sequence is TGTGCCAGCTCGCCGCAGGGGCGGGGTACGCAGTATTTT. Protein: CASSPQGRGTQYF.